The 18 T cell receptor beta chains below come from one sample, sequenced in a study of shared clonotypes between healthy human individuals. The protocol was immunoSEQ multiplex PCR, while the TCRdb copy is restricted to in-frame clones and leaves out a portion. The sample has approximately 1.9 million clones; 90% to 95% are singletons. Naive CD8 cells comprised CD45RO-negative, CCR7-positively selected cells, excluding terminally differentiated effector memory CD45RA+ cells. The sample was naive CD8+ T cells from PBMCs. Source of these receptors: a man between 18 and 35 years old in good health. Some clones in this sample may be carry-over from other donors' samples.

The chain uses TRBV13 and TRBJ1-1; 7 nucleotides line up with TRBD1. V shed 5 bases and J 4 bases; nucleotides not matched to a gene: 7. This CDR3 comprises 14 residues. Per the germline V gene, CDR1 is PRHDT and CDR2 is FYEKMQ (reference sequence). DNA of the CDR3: TGTGCCAGCAGCCCGACAGGGTCGGGCACTGAAGCTTTCTTT. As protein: CASSPTGSGTEAFF.

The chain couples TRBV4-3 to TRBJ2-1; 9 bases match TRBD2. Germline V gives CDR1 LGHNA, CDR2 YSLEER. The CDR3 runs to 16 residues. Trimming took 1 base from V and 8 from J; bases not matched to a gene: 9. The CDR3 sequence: CASSQVGGRDWDEQFF. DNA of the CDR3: TGCGCCAGCAGCCAAGTCGGCGGGAGGGACTGGGATGAGCAGTTCTTC.

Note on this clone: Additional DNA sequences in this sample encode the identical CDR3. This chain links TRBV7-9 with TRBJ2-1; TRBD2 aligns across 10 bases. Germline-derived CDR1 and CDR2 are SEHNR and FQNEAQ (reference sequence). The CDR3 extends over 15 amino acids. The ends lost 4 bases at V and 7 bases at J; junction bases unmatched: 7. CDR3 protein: CASSSGLAGVNEQFF. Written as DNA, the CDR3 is TGTGCCAGCAGCTCCGGTCTAGCGGGAGTTAATGAGCAGTTCTTC.

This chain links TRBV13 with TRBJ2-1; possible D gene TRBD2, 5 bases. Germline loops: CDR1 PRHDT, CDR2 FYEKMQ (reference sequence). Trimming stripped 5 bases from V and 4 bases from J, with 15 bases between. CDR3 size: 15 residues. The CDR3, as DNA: TGTGCCAGCAGCGGCCAACGGGAACGGTACAATGAGCAGTTCTTC. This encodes CASSGQRERYNEQFF. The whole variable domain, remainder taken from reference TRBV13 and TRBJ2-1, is AAGVIQSPRHLIKEKRETATLKCYPIPRHDTVYWYQQGPGQDPQFLISFYEKMQSDKGSIPDRFSAQQFSDYHSELNMSSLELGDSALYFCASSGQRERYNEQFFGPGTRLTVL.

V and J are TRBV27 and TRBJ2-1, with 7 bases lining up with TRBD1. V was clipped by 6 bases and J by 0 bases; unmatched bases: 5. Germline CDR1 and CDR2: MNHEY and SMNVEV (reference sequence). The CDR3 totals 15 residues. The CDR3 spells CASSPGGPSYNEQFF. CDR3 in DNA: TGTGCCAGCAGCCCAGGGGGTCCCTCCTACAATGAGCAGTTCTTC.

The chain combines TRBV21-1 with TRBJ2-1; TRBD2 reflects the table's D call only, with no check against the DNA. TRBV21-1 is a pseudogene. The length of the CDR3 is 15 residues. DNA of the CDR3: TGTGCCAGCAGCCCCAGCGGGAGTGCCTACAATGAGCAGTTCTTC. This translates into CASSPSGSAYNEQFF.

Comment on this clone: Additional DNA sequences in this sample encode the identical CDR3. Here the CDR3 reads CASSPRQGNYGYTF. The CDR3 coding sequence is TGTGCCAGCAGTCCCCGACAGGGTAACTATGGCTACACCTTC. The chain is built from TRBV27 and TRBJ1-2; 7 bases are shared with TRBD1. J gave up 1 base and V 5 bases, and 4 bases lay outside the gene matches. This CDR3 has 14 residues. Looked up from germline, CDR1 is MNHEY and CDR2 is SMNVEV (reference sequence).

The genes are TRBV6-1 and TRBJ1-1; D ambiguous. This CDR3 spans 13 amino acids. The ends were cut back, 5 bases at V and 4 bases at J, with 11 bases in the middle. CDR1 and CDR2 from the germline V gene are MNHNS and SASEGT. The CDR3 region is CASSFPGTTEAFF. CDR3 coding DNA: TGTGCCAGCAGTTTTCCGGGCACCACTGAAGCTTTCTTT.

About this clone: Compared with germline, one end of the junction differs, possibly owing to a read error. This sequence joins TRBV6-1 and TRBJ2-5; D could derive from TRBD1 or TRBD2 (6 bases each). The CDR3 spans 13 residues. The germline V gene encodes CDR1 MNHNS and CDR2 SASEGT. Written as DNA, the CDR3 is TGTGCCAGCAGGGAAGGGGGGATTGAGACCCAGTACTTC. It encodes CASREGGIETQYF.

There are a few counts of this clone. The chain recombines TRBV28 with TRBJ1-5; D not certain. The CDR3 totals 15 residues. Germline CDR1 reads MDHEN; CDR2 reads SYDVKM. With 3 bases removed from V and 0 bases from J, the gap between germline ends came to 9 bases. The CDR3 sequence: CASSFPGDSNQPQHF. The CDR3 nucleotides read TGTGCCAGCAGTTTTCCCGGGGATAGCAATCAGCCCCAGCATTTT.

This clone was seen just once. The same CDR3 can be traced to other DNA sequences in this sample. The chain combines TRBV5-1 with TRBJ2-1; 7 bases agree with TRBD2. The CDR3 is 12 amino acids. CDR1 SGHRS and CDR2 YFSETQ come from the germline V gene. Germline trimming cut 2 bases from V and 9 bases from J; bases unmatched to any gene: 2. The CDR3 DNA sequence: TGCGCCAGCAGCTTAGCGGGAACTGAGCAGTTCTTC. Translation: CASSLAGTEQFF.

In DNA form, the CDR3 reads TGTGCCACCCGGGGGGCGGGGGGCGCAGATACGCAGTATTTT. Amino acids: CATRGAGGADTQYF. The chain uses TRBV28 and TRBJ2-3; the match to TRBD2 covers 8 bases. Germline V CDR1 and CDR2: MDHEN, SYDVKM. The CDR3 loop spans 14 amino acids. Trimming at V came to 10 bases and at J to 4 bases, leaving 10 bases not matched to a gene.

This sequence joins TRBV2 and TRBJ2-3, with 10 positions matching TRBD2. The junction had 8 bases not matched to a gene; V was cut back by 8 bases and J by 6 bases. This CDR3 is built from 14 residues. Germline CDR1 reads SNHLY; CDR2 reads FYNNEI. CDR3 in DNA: TGTGCCAGCCAACTAGCGGGGCCGGGGGATACGCAGTATTTT. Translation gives CASQLAGPGDTQYF.

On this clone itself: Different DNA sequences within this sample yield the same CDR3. This CDR3 reads CASSDRTEETQYF. CDR3 sequence (DNA): TGTGCCAGCAGCGACAGGACAGAAGAGACCCAGTACTTC. This chain joins TRBV9 and TRBJ2-5; weak D call: TRBD1 (6 bases). Germline-derived CDR1 and CDR2 are SGDLS and YYNGEE. This CDR3 has 13 residues. Trimming took 3 bases from V and 3 from J, leaving 9 bases between them.

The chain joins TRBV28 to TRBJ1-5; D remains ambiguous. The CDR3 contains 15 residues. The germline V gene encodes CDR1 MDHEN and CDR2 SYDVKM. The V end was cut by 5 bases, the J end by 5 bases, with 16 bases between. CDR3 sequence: CASSSLAGQHQPQHF. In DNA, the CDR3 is TGTGCCAGCAGTAGTTTGGCGGGCCAACATCAGCCCCAGCATTTT.

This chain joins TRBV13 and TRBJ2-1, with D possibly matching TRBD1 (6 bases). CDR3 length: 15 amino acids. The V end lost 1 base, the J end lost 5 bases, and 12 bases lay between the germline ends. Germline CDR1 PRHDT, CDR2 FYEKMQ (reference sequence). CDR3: CASSLDREAHNEQFF. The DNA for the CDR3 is TGTGCCAGCAGCTTAGACAGGGAAGCTCACAATGAGCAGTTCTTC. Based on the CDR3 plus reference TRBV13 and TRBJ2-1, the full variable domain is AAGVIQSPRHLIKEKRETATLKCYPIPRHDTVYWYQQGPGQDPQFLISFYEKMQSDKGSIPDRFSAQQFSDYHSELNMSSLELGDSALYFCASSLDREAHNEQFFGPGTRLTVL.

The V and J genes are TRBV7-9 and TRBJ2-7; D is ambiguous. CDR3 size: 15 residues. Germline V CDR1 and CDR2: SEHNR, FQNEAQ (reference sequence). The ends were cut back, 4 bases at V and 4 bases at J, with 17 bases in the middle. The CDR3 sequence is CASSSPPLGKYEQYF. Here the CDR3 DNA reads TGTGCCAGCAGCTCACCTCCTTTAGGCAAATACGAGCAGTACTTC.

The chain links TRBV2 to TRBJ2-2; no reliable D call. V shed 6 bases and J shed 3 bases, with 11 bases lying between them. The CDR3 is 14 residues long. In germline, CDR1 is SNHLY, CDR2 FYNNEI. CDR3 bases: TGTGCCAGCAGCCCTGGGCCTTACACCGGGGAGCTGTTTTTT. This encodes CASSPGPYTGELFF.